These 28 T cell receptor beta chains were all obtained from the same sample, sequenced in a study of blood T cell repertoires in COVID-19. Here immunoSEQ multiplex PCR was the method, and the copy in TCRdb shows in-frame clones only, minus some. The sample records around 330,000 clones, about 89% being singletons. Sequencing was performed on PBMCs or T cells enriched from blood (not recorded which). These receptors were collected from a man aged 55 to 70 who had recovered from COVID-19.

This chain joins TRBV5-1 and TRBJ1-1; D is ambiguous. The germline CDR1 and CDR2 sequences are SGHRS and YFSETQ. V lost 3 bases and J 5 bases, leaving 11 bases between the germline ends. The CDR3 length is 13 residues. CDR3 bases: TGCGCCAGCAGCTCCAGAGGCGAGACTGAAGCTTTCTTT. Translated: CASSSRGETEAFF.

The chain combines TRBV5-1 with TRBJ1-5; D is ambiguous. This CDR3 is built from 15 residues. V dropped 2 bases and J dropped 2 bases, with 11 bases sitting between them. Germline-derived CDR1 and CDR2 are SGHRS and YFSETQ. The CDR3 loop is CASSFTGSGNQPQHF. For the CDR3, the DNA is TGCGCCAGCAGCTTTACGGGGTCGGGCAATCAGCCCCAGCATTTT. The complete variable domain, with remaining parts taken from reference TRBV5-1 and TRBJ1-5, reads KAGVTQTPRYLIKTRGQQVTLSCSPISGHRSVSWYQQTPGQGLQFLFEYFSETQRNKGNFPGRFSGRQFSNSRSEMNVSTLELGDSALYLCASSFTGSGNQPQHFGDGTRLSIL.

The chain employs TRBV29-1 and TRBJ2-3, with TRBD2 matching 10 bases. The CDR3 consists of 15 residues. After removal of 0 bases from V and 2 bases from J, the junction contained 2 bases not matched to a gene. CDR1 is SQVTM and CDR2 is ANQGSEA in the germline V gene. The CDR3 nucleotides read TGCAGCGTTGAAGAAGGACTAGCGGTCACAGATACGCAGTATTTT. This codes for CSVEEGLAVTDTQYF.

This clone has just one count. This chain uses TRBV28 with TRBJ1-6, with TRBD1 matching 11 bases. The germline gives CDR1 MDHEN, CDR2 SYDVKM. The CDR3 contains 17 residues. V dropped 10 bases and J dropped 0; count of bases not matched to a gene: 8. CDR3 nucleotides: TGTGCCATACCCACGGGACAGGGGGTCTCCTATAATTCACCCCTCCACTTT. Translation: CAIPTGQGVSYNSPLHF.

V usage is TRBV28 and J usage is TRBJ2-3; no reliable D call. The CDR3 loop spans 13 amino acids. Trimming left V 1 base short and J 6 bases short, with 8 bases between. Germline CDR1 reads MDHEN; CDR2 reads SYDVKM. The CDR3 region is CASSLSSGDTQYF. The DNA for the CDR3 is TGTGCCAGCAGTTTATCGTCCGGGGATACGCAGTATTTT.

V and J are TRBV7-2 and TRBJ2-7; 15 bases fit TRBD2. The J segment lost 2 bases and the V segment lost 5 bases, leaving 7 bases of the junction unmatched. CDR1 SGHTA and CDR2 FQGNSA come from the germline V gene. This CDR3 is 17 amino acids long. The DNA for the CDR3 is TGTGCCAGCAGCCTCGGGACTAGCGGGAGGAGAGCCTACGAGCAGTACTTC. Translating gives CASSLGTSGRRAYEQYF.

V and J are TRBV24-1 and TRBJ2-3; D remains unclear. V lost 0 bases and J lost 2, with 11 bases in between. The CDR3 is 16 amino acids. Germline V gene data show CDR1 as KGHDR and CDR2 as SFDVKD. The CDR3 DNA reads TGTGCCACCAGTGATTTGGGCTCCCCTTCCACAGATACGCAGTATTTT. This encodes CATSDLGSPSTDTQYF.

V and J are TRBV2 and TRBJ2-3; 7 positions match TRBD1. Trimming at V came to 4 bases and at J to 8 bases, leaving 9 bases not matched to a gene. The CDR3 length is 14 residues. CDR1 and CDR2 from the germline V gene are SNHLY and FYNNEI. The CDR3 protein is CASSATENRGTQYF. CDR3 sequence (DNA): TGTGCCAGCAGTGCGACAGAGAACAGGGGTACGCAGTATTTT.

The gene calls are TRBV7-2 and TRBJ2-1, with 9 bases matching TRBD1. CDR3 length: 14 residues. Germline CDR1 reads SGHTA; CDR2 reads FQGNSA. The junction had 10 bases not matched to a gene; V was cut back by 10 bases and J by 6 bases. As DNA, the CDR3 is TGTGCCACCCGACGGGACAGGGTCTCCAATGAGCAGTTCTTC. Translation: CATRRDRVSNEQFF.

This chain connects TRBV2 to TRBJ2-2; maybe TRBD1 (6 bases). V shed 2 bases and J shed 0 bases, with 10 bases lying between them. There are 16 residues in the CDR3. Germline V gene sequence: CDR1 SNHLY, CDR2 FYNNEI. CDR3 in DNA: TGTGCCAGCAGTGAACAGGGGATCGCGAACACCGGGGAGCTGTTTTTT. Translating gives CASSEQGIANTGELFF.

V and J are TRBV5-5 and TRBJ2-1; 9 nucleotides agree with TRBD2. CDR3 length: 14 amino acids. Losses at the gene ends were 0 bases for V and 11 bases for J; bases not matched to a gene: 6. The germline CDR1 and CDR2 sequences are SGHKS and YYEKEE (reference sequence). In DNA form, the CDR3 reads TGTGCCAGCAGCTTGGGGGGACTAGCCCAGAAGCAGTTCTTC. Its protein product is CASSLGGLAQKQFF.

The V and J genes are TRBV14 and TRBJ1-1; TRBD1 aligns across 7 bases. Germline assignment: CDR1 SGHDN and CDR2 FVKESK. CDR3 length: 15 amino acids. The V gene end was trimmed by 4 bases and the J gene end by 3 bases; junction bases not matched to a gene: 8. CDR3 region: CASSRWTGGDTEAFF. DNA of the CDR3: TGTGCCAGCAGCCGATGGACAGGCGGCGACACTGAAGCTTTCTTT.

The chain has TRBV6-6 and TRBJ1-4, with D possibly being TRBD1 (5 bases). CDR1 and CDR2 from the germline V gene are MNHNY and SVGAGI (reference sequence). The CDR3 is 14 amino acids. V was pared by 6 bases and J by 1 base, with 9 bases between. The CDR3 loop is CASRTGGTNEKLFF. DNA of the CDR3: TGTGCCAGCAGAACAGGCGGAACTAATGAAAAACTGTTTTTT.

This clone has more than one count but fewer than ten. This chain connects TRBV7-2 to TRBJ2-2, with unresolved D. V was trimmed by 4 bases and J by 1 base, leaving 16 bases between them. The CDR3 length is 17 residues. Germline CDR1 is SGHTA and CDR2 is FQGNSA. In DNA, the CDR3 is TGTGCCAGCAGCTCTCAGCGAGGAAATAGGAACACCGGGGAGCTGTTTTTT. This gives the protein CASSSQRGNRNTGELFF.

This clone was counted once. V and J are TRBV6-5 and TRBJ1-5; perhaps TRBD1 as D (6 bases). V was clipped by 4 bases and J by 5 bases, with 18 bases between them. Germline CDR1 and CDR2: MNHEY and SVGAGI. The CDR3 sequence is 16 residues long. This CDR3 is CASSSAGAGGHQPQHF. The DNA of the CDR3 is TGTGCCAGCAGTTCAGCGGGGGCGGGGGGCCATCAGCCCCAGCATTTT.

The chain employs TRBV7-9 and TRBJ2-1, with D tentatively TRBD1 (6 bases). This CDR3 has 15 amino acids. V lost 5 bases, J lost 2 bases, and 13 bases lay in between. Looked up from germline, CDR1 is SEHNR and CDR2 is FQNEAQ (reference sequence). The CDR3 nucleotides read TGTGCCAGCAGCCTACAGGGAACTCCCTACAATGAGCAGTTCTTC. This gives the protein CASSLQGTPYNEQFF.

This chain connects TRBV10-3 to TRBJ1-1; tentative D call: TRBD1 (6 bases). Per germline, CDR1 ENHRY and CDR2 SYGVKD. V lost 4 bases, J lost 1 base, and 13 bases lay in between. This CDR3 is built from 15 residues. The DNA of the CDR3 is TGTGCCATCAGTGGATCCGGGACACAGAACACTGAAGCTTTCTTT. The encoded protein is CAISGSGTQNTEAFF.

V and J are TRBV5-5 and TRBJ1-1; no clear D gene. The germline V gene has CDR1 SGHKS and CDR2 YYEKEE (reference sequence). The CDR3 loop spans 13 amino acids. Trimming cost V 4 bases and J 6 bases, with 13 bases left between them. In nucleotides, the CDR3 is TGTGCCAGCAGCCATTTACTTGTCCCTGAAGCTTTCTTT. Protein: CASSHLLVPEAFF.

This chain uses TRBV28 with TRBJ2-2; tentatively, D is TRBD1 (6 bases). CDR1 is MDHEN, CDR2 SYDVKM, per germline. This CDR3 is 13 amino acids long. The CDR3 sequence is CAASRGRTGELFF. CDR3 nucleotides: TGTGCGGCCAGCAGGGGACGAACCGGGGAGCTGTTTTTT.

This chain joins TRBV7-9 and TRBJ1-1; D is unresolved. There are 13 residues in the CDR3. Between the trimmed V and J ends, which lost 5 bases and 3 bases, there was a span of 10 bases. Germline V gene lookup returns CDR1 SEHNR and CDR2 FQNEAQ (reference sequence). CDR3 sequence: CASSLQAYTEAFF. CDR3 bases: TGTGCCAGCAGCCTCCAGGCCTACACTGAAGCTTTCTTT.

This clone was found once. This rearrangement joins TRBV6-6 to TRBJ2-3, with 7 bases fitting TRBD2. Germline V lookup: CDR1 MNHNY, CDR2 SVGAGI (reference sequence). After removal of 7 bases from V and 0 bases from J, the junction contained 10 bases not matched to a gene. The CDR3 runs to 16 residues. CDR3 nucleotide sequence: TGTGCCAGCATGGTAGCGGGTGCCTCTAGCACAGATACGCAGTATTTT. It codes for CASMVAGASSTDTQYF.

This chain connects TRBV6-1 to TRBJ2-4; 7 positions match TRBD1. This CDR3 contains 15 residues. The germline CDR1 and CDR2 sequences are MNHNS and SASEGT. V shed 1 base, J shed 0 bases, and the junction held 0 bases outside the gene matches. CDR3 in amino acids: CASSEDRGAKNIQYF. CDR3 nucleotides: TGTGCCAGCAGTGAAGACAGGGGAGCCAAAAACATTCAGTACTTC.

The rearrangement joins TRBV13 to TRBJ1-1; perhaps TRBD1 as D (5 bases). CDR1 and CDR2 (germline): PRHDT, FYEKMQ (reference sequence). Trimming shortened V by 0 bases and J by 4 bases, and 9 bases separated the two germline ends. The CDR3 sequence is 14 residues long. CDR3 sequence (DNA): TGTGCCAGCAGCTTAGGGGGGCTGAGCACTGAAGCTTTCTTT. It codes for CASSLGGLSTEAFF. Based on the CDR3 plus reference TRBV13 and TRBJ1-1, the full variable domain is AAGVIQSPRHLIKEKRETATLKCYPIPRHDTVYWYQQGPGQDPQFLISFYEKMQSDKGSIPDRFSAQQFSDYHSELNMSSLELGDSALYFCASSLGGLSTEAFFGQGTRLTVV.

This clone was picked up a small number of times. CDR3 coding DNA: TGTGCCAGCAGGCAAGGAGGACAGGGGAGCTATGGCTACACCTTC. Translation: CASRQGGQGSYGYTF. The chain joins TRBV28 to TRBJ1-2; 9 bases map to TRBD1. After removal of 6 bases from V and 4 bases from J, the junction contained 9 bases not matched to a gene. This CDR3 is built from 15 residues. Germline lookup yields CDR1 MDHEN and CDR2 SYDVKM.

The chain recombines TRBV25-1 with TRBJ2-2; the D gene is possibly TRBD2 (7 bases). This CDR3 spans 14 amino acids. The germline V gene has CDR1 MGHDK and CDR2 SYGVNS. The germline V and J ends were trimmed by 4 bases and 6 bases, with 12 bases remaining between them. CDR3 in DNA: TGTGCCAGCAGTGTCCTGGGGGGGCCCGGGGAGCTGTTTTTT. It translates to CASSVLGGPGELFF. The full variable domain, with the rest looked up from reference TRBV25-1 and TRBJ2-2, is EADIYQTPRYLVIGTGKKITLECSQTMGHDKMYWYQQDPGMELHLIHYSYGVNSTEKGDLSSESTVSRIRTEHFPLTLESARPSHTSQYLCASSVLGGPGELFFGEGSRLTVL.

The chain couples TRBV27 to TRBJ1-2; D remains ambiguous. CDR3 length: 15 amino acids. Germline lookup yields CDR1 MNHEY and CDR2 SMNVEV (reference sequence). Trimming left V 7 bases short and J 6 bases short, with 21 bases between. For the CDR3, the DNA is TGTGCCAGCACCTCGGCAGGAGGGCTATTTGATGGCTACACCTTC. Encoded protein: CASTSAGGLFDGYTF.

The rearrangement links TRBV4-3 to TRBJ2-1; 10 bases map to TRBD2. Per the germline V gene, CDR1 is LGHNA and CDR2 is YSLEER. The J segment lost 6 bases and the V segment lost 0 bases, leaving 5 bases of the junction unmatched. The CDR3 extends over 16 amino acids. As DNA, the CDR3 is TGCGCCAGCAGCCAAGAATGGCTAGCGGGAGCCAATGAGCAGTTCTTC. Amino acid sequence: CASSQEWLAGANEQFF.

The rearrangement joins TRBV9 to TRBJ1-1; D might be TRBD1 (5 bases). CDR1 and CDR2 (germline): SGDLS, YYNGEE. V dropped 0 bases and J dropped 5 bases, with 14 bases sitting between them. The CDR3 has 15 amino acids. CDR3 sequence: CASSVATGGTTEAFF. The DNA for the CDR3 is TGTGCCAGCAGCGTAGCTACGGGAGGGACTACTGAAGCTTTCTTT.